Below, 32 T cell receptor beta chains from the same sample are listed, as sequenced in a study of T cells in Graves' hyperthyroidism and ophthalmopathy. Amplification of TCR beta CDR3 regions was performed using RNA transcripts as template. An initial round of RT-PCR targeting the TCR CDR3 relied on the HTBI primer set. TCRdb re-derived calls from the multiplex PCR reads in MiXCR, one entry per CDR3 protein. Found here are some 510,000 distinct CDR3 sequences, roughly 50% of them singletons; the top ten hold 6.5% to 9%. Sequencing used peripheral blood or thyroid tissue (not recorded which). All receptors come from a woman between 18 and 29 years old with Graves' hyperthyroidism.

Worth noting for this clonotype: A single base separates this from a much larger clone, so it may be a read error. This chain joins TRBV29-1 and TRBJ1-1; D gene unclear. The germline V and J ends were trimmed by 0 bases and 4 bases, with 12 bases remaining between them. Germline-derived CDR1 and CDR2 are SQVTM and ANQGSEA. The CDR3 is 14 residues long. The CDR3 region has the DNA TGCAGCGTTGAAGACGTTGGGTTGGCCACTGAAGCTTTCTTT. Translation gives CSVEDVGLATEAFF.

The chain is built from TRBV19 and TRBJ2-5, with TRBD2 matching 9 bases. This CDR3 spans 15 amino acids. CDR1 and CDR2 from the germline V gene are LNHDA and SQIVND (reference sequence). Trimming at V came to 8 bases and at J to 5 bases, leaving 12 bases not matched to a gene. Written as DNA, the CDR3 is TGTGCCAGTCTTGGATGGCGGGAGGGCCGCGAGACCCAGTACTTC. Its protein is CASLGWREGRETQYF.

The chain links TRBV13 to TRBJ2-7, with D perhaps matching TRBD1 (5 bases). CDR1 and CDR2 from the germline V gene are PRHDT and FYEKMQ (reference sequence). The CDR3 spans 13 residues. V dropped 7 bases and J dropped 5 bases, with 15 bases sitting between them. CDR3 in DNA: TGTGCCAGCACCTCAGGTACAGGTCACGAGCAGTACTTC. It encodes CASTSGTGHEQYF.

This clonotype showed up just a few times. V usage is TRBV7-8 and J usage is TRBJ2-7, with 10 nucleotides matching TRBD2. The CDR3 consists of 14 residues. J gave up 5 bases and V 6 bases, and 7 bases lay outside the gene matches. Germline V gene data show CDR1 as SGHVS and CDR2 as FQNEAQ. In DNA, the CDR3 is TGTGCCAGCAGTTATACTAGCGGGATGGACGAGCAGTACTTC. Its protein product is CASSYTSGMDEQYF.

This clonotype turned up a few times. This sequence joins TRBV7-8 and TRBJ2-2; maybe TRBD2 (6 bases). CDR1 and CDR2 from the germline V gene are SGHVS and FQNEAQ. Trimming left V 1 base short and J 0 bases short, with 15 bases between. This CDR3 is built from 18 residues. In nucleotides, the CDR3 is TGTGCCAGCAGCTTAGGGGGGTGGGGACTCCCGAACACCGGGGAGCTGTTTTTT. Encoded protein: CASSLGGWGLPNTGELFF.

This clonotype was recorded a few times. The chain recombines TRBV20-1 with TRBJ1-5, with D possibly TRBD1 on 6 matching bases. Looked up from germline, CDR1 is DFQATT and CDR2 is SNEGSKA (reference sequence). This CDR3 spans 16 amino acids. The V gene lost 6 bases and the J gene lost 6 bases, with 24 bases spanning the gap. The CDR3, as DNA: TGCAGTGCCCTCAAATCCCCGGGACACCGACTTCAGCCCCAGCATTTT. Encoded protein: CSALKSPGHRLQPQHF.

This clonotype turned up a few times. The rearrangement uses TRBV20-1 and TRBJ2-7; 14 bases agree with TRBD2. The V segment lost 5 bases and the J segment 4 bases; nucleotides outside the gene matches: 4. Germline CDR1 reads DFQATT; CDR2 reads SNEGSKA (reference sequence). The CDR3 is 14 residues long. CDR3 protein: CSAGGLAGVYEQYF. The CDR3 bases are TGCAGTGCTGGGGGACTAGCGGGAGTGTACGAGCAGTACTTC.

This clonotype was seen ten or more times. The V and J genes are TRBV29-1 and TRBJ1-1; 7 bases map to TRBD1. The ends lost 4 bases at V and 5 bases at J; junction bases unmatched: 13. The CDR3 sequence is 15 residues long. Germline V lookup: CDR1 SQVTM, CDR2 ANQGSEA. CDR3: CSVARGSQGVTEAFF. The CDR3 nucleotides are TGCAGCGTTGCTAGGGGATCTCAGGGGGTTACTGAAGCTTTCTTT.

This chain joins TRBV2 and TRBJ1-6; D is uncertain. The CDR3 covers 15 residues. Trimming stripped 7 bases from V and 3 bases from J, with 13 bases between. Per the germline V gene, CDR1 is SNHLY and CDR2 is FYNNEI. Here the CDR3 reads CASKIWEDYNSPLHF. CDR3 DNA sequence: TGTGCCAGCAAGATTTGGGAGGACTATAATTCACCCCTCCACTTT.

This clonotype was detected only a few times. The CDR3 DNA sequence: TGTGCCAGTAGTATGTACTCAGGTGCCGGCTATGGCTACACCTTC. The encoded protein is CASSMYSGAGYGYTF. This chain connects TRBV19 to TRBJ1-2, with D hard to call. The CDR3 is 15 amino acids. Germline V CDR1 and CDR2: LNHDA, SQIVND (reference sequence). V lost 3 bases and J 4 bases, leaving 15 bases between the germline ends.

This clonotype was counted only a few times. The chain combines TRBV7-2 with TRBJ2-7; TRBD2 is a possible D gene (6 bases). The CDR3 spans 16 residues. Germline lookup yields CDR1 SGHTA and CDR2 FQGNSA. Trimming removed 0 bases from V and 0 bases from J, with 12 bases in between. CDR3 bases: TGTGCCAGCAGCTTAGCCGGGACTCCGAGCTCCTACGAGCAGTACTTC. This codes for CASSLAGTPSSYEQYF.

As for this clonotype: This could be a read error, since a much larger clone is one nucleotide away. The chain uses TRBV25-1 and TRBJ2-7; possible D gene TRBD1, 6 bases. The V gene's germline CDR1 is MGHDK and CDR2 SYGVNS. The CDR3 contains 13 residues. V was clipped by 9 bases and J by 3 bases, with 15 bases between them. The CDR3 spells CARSRGSFYEQYF. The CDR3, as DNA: TGTGCCAGATCAAGGGGGAGCTTCTACGAGCAGTACTTC.

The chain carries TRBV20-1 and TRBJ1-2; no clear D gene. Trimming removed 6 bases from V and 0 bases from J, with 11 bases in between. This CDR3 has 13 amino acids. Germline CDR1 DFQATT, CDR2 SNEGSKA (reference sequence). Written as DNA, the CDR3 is TGCAGTGCGTATAATACAGCTAACTATGGCTACACCTTC. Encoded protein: CSAYNTANYGYTF.

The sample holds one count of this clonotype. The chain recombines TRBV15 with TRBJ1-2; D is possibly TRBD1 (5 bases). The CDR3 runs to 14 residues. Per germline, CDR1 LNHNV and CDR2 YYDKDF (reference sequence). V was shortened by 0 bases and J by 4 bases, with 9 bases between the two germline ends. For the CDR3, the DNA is TGTGCCACCAGCAGAGAGGGGGGAGGCTATGGCTACACCTTC. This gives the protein CATSREGGGYGYTF.

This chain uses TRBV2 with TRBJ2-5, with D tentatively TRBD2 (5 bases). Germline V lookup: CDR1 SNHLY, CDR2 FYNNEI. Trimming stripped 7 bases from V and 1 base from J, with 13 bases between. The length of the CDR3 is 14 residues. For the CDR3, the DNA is TGTGCCAGCAAAAAGGAGGTTTCCCAAGAGACCCAGTACTTC. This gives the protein CASKKEVSQETQYF.

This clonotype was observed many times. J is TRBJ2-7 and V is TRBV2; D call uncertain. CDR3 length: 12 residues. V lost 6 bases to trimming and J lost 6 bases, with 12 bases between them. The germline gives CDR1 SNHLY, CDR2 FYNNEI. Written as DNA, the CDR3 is TGTGCCAGCAGCCTCAGCCCTTCCGAGCAGTACTTC. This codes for CASSLSPSEQYF.

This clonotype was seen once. CDR3 amino acids: CAINALTHQPQHF. The CDR3 region has the DNA TGTGCCATCAACGCGTTAACGCATCAGCCCCAGCATTTT. The rearrangement joins TRBV10-3 to TRBJ1-5; no reliable D call. V lost 7 bases, J lost 5 bases, and 12 bases lay in between. The CDR3 loop spans 13 amino acids. Germline V gene sequence: CDR1 ENHRY, CDR2 SYGVKD.

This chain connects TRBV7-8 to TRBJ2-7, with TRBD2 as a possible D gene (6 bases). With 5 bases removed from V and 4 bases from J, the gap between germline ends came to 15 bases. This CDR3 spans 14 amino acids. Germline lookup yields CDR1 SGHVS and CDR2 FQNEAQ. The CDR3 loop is CASSTIGTFYEQYF. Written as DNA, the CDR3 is TGTGCCAGCAGCACGATCGGGACTTTTTACGAGCAGTACTTC.

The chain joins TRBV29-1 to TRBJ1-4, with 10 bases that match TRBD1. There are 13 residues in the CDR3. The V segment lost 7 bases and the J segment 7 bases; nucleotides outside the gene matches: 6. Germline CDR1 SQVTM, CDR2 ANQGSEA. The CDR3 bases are TGCAGCGCAGCCGGGACAGGGGTTGAAAAACTGTTTTTT. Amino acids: CSAAGTGVEKLFF.

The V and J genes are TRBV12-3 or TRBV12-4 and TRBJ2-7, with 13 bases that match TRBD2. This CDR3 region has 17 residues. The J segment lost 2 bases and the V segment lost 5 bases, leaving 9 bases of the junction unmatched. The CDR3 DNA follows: TGTGCCAGCAGTCCCACACTAGCGGGAGGGCCAACCTACGAGCAGTACTTC. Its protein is CASSPTLAGGPTYEQYF.

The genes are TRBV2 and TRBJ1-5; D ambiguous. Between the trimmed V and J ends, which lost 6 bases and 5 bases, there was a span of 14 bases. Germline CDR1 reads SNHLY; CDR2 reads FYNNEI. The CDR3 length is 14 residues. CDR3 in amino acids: CASRTWDRDQPQHF. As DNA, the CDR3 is TGTGCCAGCAGGACTTGGGATCGGGATCAGCCCCAGCATTTT.

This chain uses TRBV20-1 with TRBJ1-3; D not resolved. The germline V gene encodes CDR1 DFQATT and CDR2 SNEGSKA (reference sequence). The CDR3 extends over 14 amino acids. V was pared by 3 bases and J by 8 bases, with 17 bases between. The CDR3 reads CSASGPDPRDTIYF. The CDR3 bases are TGCAGTGCTAGTGGTCCGGACCCGAGAGACACCATATATTTT.

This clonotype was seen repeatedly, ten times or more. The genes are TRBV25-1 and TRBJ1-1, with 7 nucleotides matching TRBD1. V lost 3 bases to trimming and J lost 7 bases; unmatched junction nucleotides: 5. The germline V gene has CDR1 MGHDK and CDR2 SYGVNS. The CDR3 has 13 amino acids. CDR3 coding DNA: TGTGCCAGCAGTGAGGAGGGGGCAGGTGAAGCTTTCTTT. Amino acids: CASSEEGAGEAFF.

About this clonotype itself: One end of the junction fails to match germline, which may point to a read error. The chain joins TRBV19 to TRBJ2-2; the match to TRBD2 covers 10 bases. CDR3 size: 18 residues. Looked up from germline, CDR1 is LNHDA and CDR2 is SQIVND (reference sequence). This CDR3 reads CASSQEASGRYPTGELFF. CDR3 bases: TGCGCCAGCAGCCAAGAGGCTAGCGGGAGATATCCCACCGGGGAGCTGTTTTTT. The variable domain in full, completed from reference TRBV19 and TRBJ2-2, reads DGGITQSPKYLFRKEGQNVTLSCEQNLNHDAMYWYRQDPGQGLRLIYYSQIVNDFQKGDIAEGYSVSREKKESFPLTVTSAQKNPTAFYLCASSQEASGRYPTGELFFGEGSRLTVL.

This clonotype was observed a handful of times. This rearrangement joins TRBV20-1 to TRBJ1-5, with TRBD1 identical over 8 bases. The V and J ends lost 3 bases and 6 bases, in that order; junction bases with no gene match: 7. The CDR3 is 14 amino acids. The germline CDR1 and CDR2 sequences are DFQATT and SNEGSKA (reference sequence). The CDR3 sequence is CSARAQGASQPQHF. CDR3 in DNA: TGCAGTGCTAGGGCGCAGGGGGCAAGTCAGCCCCAGCATTTT.

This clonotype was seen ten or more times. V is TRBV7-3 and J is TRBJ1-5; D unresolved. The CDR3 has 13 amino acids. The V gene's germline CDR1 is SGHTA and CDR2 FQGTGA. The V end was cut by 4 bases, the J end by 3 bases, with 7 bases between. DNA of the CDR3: TGTGCCAGCAGCTCCGGGTTCAATCAGCCCCAGCATTTT. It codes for CASSSGFNQPQHF.

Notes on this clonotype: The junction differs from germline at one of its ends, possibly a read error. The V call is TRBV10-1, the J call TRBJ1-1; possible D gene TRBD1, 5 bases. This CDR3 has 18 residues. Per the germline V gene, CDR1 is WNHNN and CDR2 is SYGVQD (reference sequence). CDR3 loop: CAISESVGLPNMNTEAFF. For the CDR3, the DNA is TGTGCCATCAGTGAGAGCGTGGGACTGCCCAATATGAACACTGAAGCTTTCTTT.

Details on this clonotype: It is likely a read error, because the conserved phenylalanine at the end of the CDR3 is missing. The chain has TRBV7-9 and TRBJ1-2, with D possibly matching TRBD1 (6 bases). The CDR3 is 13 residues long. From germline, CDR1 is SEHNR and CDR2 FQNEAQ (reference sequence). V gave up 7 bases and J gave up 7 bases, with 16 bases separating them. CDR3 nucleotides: TGTGCCAGCAACGGACAGTGGTACTCTGGCTACACCTTA. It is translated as CASNGQWYSGYTL.

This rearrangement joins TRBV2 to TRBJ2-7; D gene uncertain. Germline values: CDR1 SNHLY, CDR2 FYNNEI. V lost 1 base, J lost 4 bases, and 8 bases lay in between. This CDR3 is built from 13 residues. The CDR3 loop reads CASSEDLEYEQYF. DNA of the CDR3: TGTGCCAGCAGTGAAGACCTTGAGTACGAGCAGTACTTC. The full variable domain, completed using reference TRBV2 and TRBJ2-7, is EPEVTQTPSHQVTQMGQEVILRCVPISNHLYFYWYRQILGQKVEFLVSFYNNEISEKSEIFDDQFSVERPDGSNFTLKIRSTKLEDSAMYFCASSEDLEYEQYFGPGTRLTVT.

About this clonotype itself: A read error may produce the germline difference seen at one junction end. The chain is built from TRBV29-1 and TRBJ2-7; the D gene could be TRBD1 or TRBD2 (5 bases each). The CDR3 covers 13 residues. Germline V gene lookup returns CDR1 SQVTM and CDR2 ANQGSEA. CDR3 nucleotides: TGCAGCGTTGACGAGGGGCTCTTCTACGAGCGGTACTTC. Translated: CSVDEGLFYERYF.

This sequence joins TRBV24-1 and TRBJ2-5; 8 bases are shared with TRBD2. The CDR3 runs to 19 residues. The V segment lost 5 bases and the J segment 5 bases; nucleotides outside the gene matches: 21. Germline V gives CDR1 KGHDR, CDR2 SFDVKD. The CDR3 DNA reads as TGTGCCACCAGTGCCACCAGTCCGGATTTTCGGGAGGGCCTGGAGACCCAGTACTTC. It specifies CATSATSPDFREGLETQYF.

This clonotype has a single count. The CDR3 protein is CREGTSPYEQYF. The CDR3 DNA reads as TGCAGAGAGGGGACTAGCCCCTACGAGCAGTACTTC. V gene TRBV29-1 combines with J gene TRBJ2-7, with 9 bases aligning to TRBD2. The CDR3 totals 12 residues. Germline V CDR1 and CDR2: SQVTM, ANQGSEA.